This TCR beta chain was observed in a study of shared clonotypes between healthy human individuals. On the study more broadly: Researchers drew samples from a couple of women and a few men aged 18 to 49.

As for this clone: Its cognate antigen is unknown.

Sorted-subset replicate PCRs used 200 ng of genomic DNA. This amount corresponded to some 30,000 T cell genomes. Using immunoSEQ multiplex PCR, the repertoire was profiled, and TCRdb retains in-frame clones only, with some absent. In the table there are roughly 2.6 million clones, roughly nine tenths of which are singletons. General study results and limits: Relative to memory subsets, naive subsets generally showed larger estimated richness.

The CDR3 runs 12 residues. CDR1 is MNHEY and CDR2 is SVGAGI in the germline V gene. After removal of 6 bases from V and 8 bases from J, the junction contained 6 bases not matched to a gene. Specimen: naive CD4+ T cells sorted from blood. Sample subset: CD45RA+ positively selected. The sequence was collected from a man younger than 30 in good health. The V gene is TRBV6-5, the J gene TRBJ2-7; 8 bases match TRBD1. CDR3 residues: CASSRGQGKQYF. Here the CDR3 DNA reads TGTGCCAGCAGCCGAGGACAGGGAAAGCAGTACTTC.